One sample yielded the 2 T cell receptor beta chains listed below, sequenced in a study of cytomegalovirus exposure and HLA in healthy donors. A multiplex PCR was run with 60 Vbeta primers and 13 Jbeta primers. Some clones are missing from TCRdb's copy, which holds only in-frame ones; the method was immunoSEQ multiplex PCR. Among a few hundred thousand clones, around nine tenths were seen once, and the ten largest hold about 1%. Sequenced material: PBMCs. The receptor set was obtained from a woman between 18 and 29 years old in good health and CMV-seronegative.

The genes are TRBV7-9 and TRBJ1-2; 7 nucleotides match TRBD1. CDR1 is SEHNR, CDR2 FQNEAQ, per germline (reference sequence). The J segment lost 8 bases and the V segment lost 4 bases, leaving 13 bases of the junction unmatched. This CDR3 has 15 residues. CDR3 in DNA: TGTGCCAGCAGCTGGAGGGACAGCTTCAGCAACGGCTACACCTTC. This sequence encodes CASSWRDSFSNGYTF.

The CDR3 sequence: CAISDWTANTEAFF. In DNA, the CDR3 is TGTGCCATCAGTGATTGGACAGCGAACACTGAAGCTTTCTTT. This chain connects TRBV10-3 to TRBJ1-1, with D perhaps TRBD1 (6 bases). The germline V gene encodes CDR1 ENHRY and CDR2 SYGVKD. The CDR3 has 14 residues. V was clipped by 3 bases and J by 1 base, with 9 bases between them.